The 30 T cell receptor beta chains presented below share a single source sample, sequenced in a study of shared T cell receptors in the human thymus. Assay used: immunoSEQ multiplex PCR; TCRdb lists only in-frame clones, some missing. The sample includes hundreds of thousands of clones, around 87% seen only once; the top ten take 0.009% to 0.0095%. The sample also formed part of further work on human thymus T cells.

The sample consisted of thymocytes. The receptors here all came from a boy under three years old with a congenital heart defect.

The J gene is TRBJ1-2, the V gene TRBV6-4, with 7 positions matching TRBD1. Germline V CDR1 and CDR2: MRHNA, SNTAGT. The CDR3 has 14 residues. V trimming: 5 bases; J trimming: 5 bases; junction bases outside the gene matches: 8. The DNA of the CDR3 is TGTGCCAGCAGTACCAGGGGGAAAGGATATGGCTACACCTTC. It translates to CASSTRGKGYGYTF.

This clone was picked up one time. This rearrangement joins TRBV18 to TRBJ2-7; the match to TRBD2 covers 10 bases. Trimming at V came to 5 bases and at J to 6 bases, leaving 7 bases not matched to a gene. CDR1 and CDR2 from the germline V gene are KGHSH and LQKENI. The CDR3 is 14 amino acids. The CDR3: CASSELAGRPEQYF. The CDR3 DNA is TGTGCCAGCTCAGAACTAGCGGGGCGTCCCGAGCAGTACTTC.

This clone was seen only once. This chain uses TRBV28 with TRBJ1-1, with TRBD1 identical over 11 bases. V trimming: 6 bases; J trimming: 7 bases; junction bases outside the gene matches: 7. The CDR3 has 14 amino acids. Germline CDR1 is MDHEN and CDR2 is SYDVKM. The CDR3 sequence is CASSADRGLGEAFF. Written as DNA, the CDR3 is TGTGCCAGCAGCGCGGACAGGGGGCTAGGTGAAGCTTTCTTT.

The chain employs TRBV6-5 and TRBJ2-1; tentatively, D is TRBD2 (5 bases). The germline gives CDR1 MNHEY, CDR2 SVGAGI. Trimming removed 0 bases from V and 6 bases from J, with 15 bases in between. This CDR3 spans 16 amino acids. The CDR3 DNA reads as TGTGCCAGCAGTTACTCGAAATACGGGGTAGGCAATGAGCAGTTCTTC. This encodes CASSYSKYGVGNEQFF.

The J gene is TRBJ2-1, the V gene TRBV11-2; D is ambiguous. With 4 bases removed from V and 4 bases from J, the gap between germline ends came to 14 bases. The CDR3 is 15 amino acids. The germline CDR1 and CDR2 sequences are SGHAT and FQNNGV. CDR3 protein: CASSSPLRRYNEQFF. DNA of the CDR3: TGTGCCAGCAGCTCCCCTCTGCGGCGGTACAATGAGCAGTTCTTC.

The gene calls are TRBV5-6 and TRBJ2-7; D unclear. Germline V gives CDR1 SGHDT, CDR2 YYEEEE. The CDR3 has 14 residues. Trimming shortened V by 1 base and J by 1 base, and 9 bases separated the two germline ends. The CDR3 region has the DNA TGTGCCAGCAGCTTGAGTTTAGCTTCCTACGAGCAGTACTTC. It yields the protein CASSLSLASYEQYF. The full variable domain, its missing parts supplied by reference TRBV5-6 and TRBJ2-7, is DAGVTQSPTHLIKTRGQQVTLRCSPKSGHDTVSWYQQALGQGPQFIFQYYEEEERQRGNFPDRFSGHQFPNYSSELNVNALLLGDSALYLCASSLSLASYEQYFGPGTRLTVT.

CDR3 region: CASSQVFPHEQYF. In nucleotides, the CDR3 is TGCGCCAGCAGCCAAGTCTTCCCTCACGAGCAGTACTTC. The chain joins TRBV4-3 to TRBJ2-7; no firm D call. V was shortened by 1 base and J by 5 bases, with 9 bases between the two germline ends. This CDR3 is built from 13 residues. The V gene's germline CDR1 is LGHNA and CDR2 YSLEER.

The chain combines TRBV29-1 with TRBJ1-5, with D uncertain. The CDR3 consists of 16 residues. Trimming left V 7 bases short and J 0 bases short, with 19 bases between. From germline, CDR1 is SQVTM and CDR2 ANQGSEA. CDR3: CSGMHTTGYSNQPQHF. The CDR3 nucleotides read TGCAGCGGCATGCACACGACGGGGTATAGCAATCAGCCCCAGCATTTT. Filled out from reference TRBV29-1 and TRBJ1-5, the complete variable domain reads SAVISQKPSRDICQRGTSLTIQCQVDSQVTMMFWYRQQPGQSLTLIATANQGSEATYESGFVIDKFPISRPNLTFSTLTVSNMSPEDSSIYLCSGMHTTGYSNQPQHFGDGTRLSIL.

The gene calls are TRBV28 and TRBJ2-3; the match to TRBD2 covers 8 bases. The length of the CDR3 is 17 residues. After removal of 0 bases from V and 1 base from J, the junction contained 6 bases not matched to a gene. CDR1 is MDHEN, CDR2 SYDVKM, per germline. The CDR3 sequence: CASSLCPERGCTDTQYF. The DNA of the CDR3 is TGTGCCAGCAGTTTATGCCCTGAGCGGGGGTGCACAGATACGCAGTATTTT.

The V and J genes are TRBV7-9 and TRBJ1-1; D is possibly TRBD1 (5 bases). This CDR3 spans 15 amino acids. V lost 1 base, J lost 1 base, and 10 bases lay in between. Germline CDR1 and CDR2: SEHNR and FQNEAQ (reference sequence). CDR3 sequence (DNA): TGTGCCAGCAGCTTAGTGGGGGGGAGGAACACTGAAGCTTTCTTT. As protein: CASSLVGGRNTEAFF.

This chain links TRBV4-1 with TRBJ2-1; tentatively, D is TRBD2 (6 bases). The V end was cut by 0 bases, the J end by 1 base, with 19 bases between. The CDR3 runs 19 residues. Germline values: CDR1 MGHRA, CDR2 YSYEKL. The CDR3 nucleotides are TGCGCCAGCAGCCAAGATCATGCGCGGGGTCTCGGATCCTACAATGAGCAGTTCTTC. The encoded protein is CASSQDHARGLGSYNEQFF.

The chain joins TRBV11-3 to TRBJ2-2; maybe TRBD2 (6 bases). The CDR3 loop spans 15 amino acids. V lost 0 bases and J 7 bases, leaving 12 bases between the germline ends. CDR1 SGHNT and CDR2 YENEEA come from the germline V gene. Here the CDR3 reads CASSLDRESGGELFF. The CDR3 nucleotides are TGTGCCAGCAGCTTAGATCGGGAGTCAGGCGGGGAGCTGTTTTTT.

The rearrangement uses TRBV6-6 and TRBJ1-5, with TRBD1 matching 8 bases. The trim removed 6 bases at V and 2 bases at J, leaving 6 bases unmatched. CDR1 MNHNY and CDR2 SVGAGI come from the germline V gene (reference sequence). This CDR3 is built from 15 residues. CDR3 protein: CASRRGQGRNQPQHF. For the CDR3, the DNA is TGTGCCAGCAGACGTGGACAGGGACGCAATCAGCCCCAGCATTTT.

The V and J genes are TRBV6-5 and TRBJ2-2; TRBD2 matches 8 bases. V lost 7 bases and J lost 4; bases outside the gene matches: 8. The CDR3 covers 15 residues. The V gene's germline CDR1 is MNHEY and CDR2 SVGAGI. For the CDR3, the DNA is TGTGCCAGCACCCGGGGGGGCCAGTCCACCGGGGAGCTGTTTTTT. It encodes CASTRGGQSTGELFF.

This clone has just one count. The chain couples TRBV27 to TRBJ1-5, with a possible D match to TRBD1 (5 bases). The CDR3 is 14 residues long. In germline, CDR1 is MNHEY, CDR2 SMNVEV (reference sequence). With 3 bases removed from V and 4 bases from J, the gap between germline ends came to 10 bases. The CDR3 protein is CASSLGQWNQPQHF. The CDR3 DNA reads as TGTGCCAGCAGTTTGGGGCAGTGGAATCAGCCCCAGCATTTT.

This clone was recorded a few times. The chain employs TRBV5-6 and TRBJ1-1; D unresolved. The CDR3 is made up of 13 amino acids. The germline V and J ends were trimmed by 4 bases and 5 bases, with 12 bases remaining between them. CDR1 is SGHDT and CDR2 is YYEEEE in the germline V gene. CDR3 bases: TGTGCCAGCAGCCACCCGGTGGAGACTGAAGCTTTCTTT. Amino acids: CASSHPVETEAFF.

The J gene is TRBJ1-1, the V gene TRBV11-3; D is possibly TRBD1 (6 bases). The CDR3 length is 17 residues. Trimming removed 5 bases from V and 2 bases from J, with 21 bases in between. Looked up from germline, CDR1 is SGHNT and CDR2 is YENEEA. This CDR3 is CASSPRTARLLNTEAFF. CDR3 sequence (DNA): TGTGCCAGCAGCCCCCGGACAGCCCGCCTCCTCAACACTGAAGCTTTCTTT. Variable domain in full (rest from reference TRBV11-3 and TRBJ1-1): EAGVVQSPRYKIIEKKQPVAFWCNPISGHNTLYWYLQNLGQGPELLIRYENEEAVDDSQLPKDRFSAERLKGVDSTLKIQPAELGDSAVYLCASSPRTARLLNTEAFFGQGTRLTVV.

J is TRBJ1-1 and V is TRBV5-6; D remains ambiguous. The CDR3 consists of 14 residues. The V end lost 0 bases, the J end lost 4 bases, and 10 bases lay between the germline ends. CDR1 and CDR2 (germline): SGHDT, YYEEEE. The CDR3 is CASSLAGIRTEAFF. The CDR3 nucleotides read TGTGCCAGCAGCTTGGCCGGGATCCGCACTGAAGCTTTCTTT.

Here the CDR3 DNA reads TGCAGCGTTGAACTCGGCAGGGGGCTATACAATGAGCAGTTCTTC. Encoded protein: CSVELGRGLYNEQFF. V is TRBV29-1 and J is TRBJ2-1, with 8 bases fitting TRBD1. With V trimmed by 2 bases and J by 4 bases, 7 bases remained unmatched. Germline CDR1 and CDR2: SQVTM and ANQGSEA. The CDR3 loop spans 15 amino acids.

Only one count was recorded for this clone. The rearrangement uses TRBV27 and TRBJ2-3; D is perhaps TRBD1 (5 bases). Deletions cut 4 bases from V and 14 bases from J, with 13 bases between. The CDR3 runs to 11 residues. CDR1 and CDR2 (germline): MNHEY, SMNVEV (reference sequence). CDR3 in DNA: TGTGCCAGCAGTTCCCGGACAAAGTGGTATTTT. It codes for CASSSRTKWYF.

The chain is built from TRBV6-1 and TRBJ1-6, with TRBD1 identical over 7 bases. The CDR3 loop spans 16 amino acids. Germline values: CDR1 MNHNS, CDR2 SASEGT. V shed 4 bases and J 10 bases; nucleotides not matched to a gene: 13. DNA of the CDR3: TGTGCCAGCAGTGTGTCCCCCGACAGGGTTCAATCACCCCTCCACTTT. It translates to CASSVSPDRVQSPLHF.

The V gene is TRBV5-1, the J gene TRBJ2-7; TRBD2 matches at 7 bases. Germline V gene data show CDR1 as SGHRS and CDR2 as YFSETQ. Trimming took 5 bases from V and 0 from J; bases not matched to a gene: 14. CDR3 length equals 17 residues. The CDR3 region is CASSKGGRLGSSYEQYF. CDR3 DNA sequence: TGCGCCAGCAGTAAGGGCGGGAGATTGGGGAGCTCCTACGAGCAGTACTTC.

The sample holds one count of this clone. This chain links TRBV6-1 with TRBJ2-5; D uncertain. Germline loops: CDR1 MNHNS, CDR2 SASEGT. The ends were cut back, 6 bases at V and 0 bases at J, with 8 bases in the middle. The CDR3 loop spans 13 amino acids. The CDR3 DNA follows: TGTGCCAGCAGGTCCCCGGACCAAGAGACCCAGTACTTC. This codes for CASRSPDQETQYF.

With regard to this clone: This specimen includes other DNA sequences encoding the same CDR3. The chain uses TRBV9 and TRBJ1-1, with D possibly being TRBD1 (6 bases). This CDR3 has 13 residues. Trimming left V 3 bases short and J 5 bases short, with 11 bases between. Germline values: CDR1 SGDLS, CDR2 YYNGEE. The CDR3 is CASSATGSTEAFF. CDR3 DNA: TGTGCCAGCAGCGCAACAGGGTCGACTGAAGCTTTCTTT.

The genes are TRBV28 and TRBJ1-5; D perhaps matches TRBD1 (5 bases). The CDR3 runs 17 residues. From germline, CDR1 is MDHEN and CDR2 SYDVKM. Between the trimmed V and J ends, which lost 7 bases and 3 bases, there was a span of 22 bases. The CDR3 coding sequence is TGTGCCAGCACCTCCCGAAGGAGGGGAGCACACAATCAGCCCCAGCATTTT. Translating gives CASTSRRRGAHNQPQHF.

The chain uses TRBV7-8 and TRBJ2-1, with 15 nucleotides matching TRBD2. CDR3 length: 16 residues. Germline assignment: CDR1 SGHVS and CDR2 FQNEAQ. J was trimmed by 9 bases and V by 3 bases; bases with no gene match: 6. The CDR3 DNA reads TGTGCCAGCAGCTTGGGGACTAGCGGGGGGAAGGTTGAGCAGTTCTTC. This translates into CASSLGTSGGKVEQFF.

DNA of the CDR3: TGTGCCAGCAGTTTTGGGAGGGGCTACACCTTC. This gives the protein CASSFGRGYTF. The V gene is TRBV28, the J gene TRBJ1-2; D is unresolved. Germline values: CDR1 MDHEN, CDR2 SYDVKM. Trimming removed 3 bases at V and 8 bases at J, with 7 bases between. The CDR3 contains 11 residues.

J is TRBJ2-5 and V is TRBV9, with D perhaps matching TRBD1 (5 bases). The germline gives CDR1 SGDLS, CDR2 YYNGEE. This CDR3 is 15 amino acids long. Trimming removed 4 bases at V and 5 bases at J, with 18 bases between. CDR3 sequence: CASSPRRVGEETQYF. CDR3 nucleotides: TGTGCCAGCAGCCCCCGCAGGGTAGGAGAGGAGACCCAGTACTTC.

There are a few counts of this clone. The gene calls are TRBV4-3 and TRBJ2-3; perhaps TRBD2 as D (6 bases). The V gene lost 1 base and the J gene lost 7 bases, with 18 bases spanning the gap. Germline V CDR1 and CDR2: LGHNA, YSLEER. The CDR3 sequence is 16 residues long. CDR3 bases: TGCGCCAGCAGCCAAGGGTCGGGAACTAGCTCGAATACGCAGTATTTT. This encodes CASSQGSGTSSNTQYF.

The chain couples TRBV23-1 to TRBJ2-5; 7 positions match TRBD1. The end of the DNA fits TRBJ2-7 better, so the J call may be wrong. TRBV23-1 is filed as an ORF, its function uncertain. This CDR3 is built from 15 residues. CDR3 in amino acids: CASSQCTGVHLEQYF. DNA for the CDR3: TGCGCCAGCAGTCAATGTACAGGGGTCCACCTCGAGCAGTACTTC.